Shown below are 29 T cell receptor beta chains from a single sample sequenced in a study of T cells expressing NK-cell markers. Reanalyzing the 5' RACE reads, TCRdb keeps one entry per CDR3 protein, without DNA. This sample's table reports about 390,000 distinct CDR3 sequences. The sequenced sample consisted of blood T cells: a sorted CD56 or NKG2C T cell subset, CD4+ or CD8+ T cells, or bulk PBMC T cells (not recorded which). The receptors were sampled from a woman aged 50 to 65 in good health.

The chain uses TRBV4-2 and TRBJ2-5; TCRdb reports TRBD1, a call that lacks DNA to check it against. Germline values: CDR1 LGHNA, CDR2 YNFKEQ. The CDR3 sequence is 14 residues long. The CDR3 loop reads CASSPSGGWETQYF.

This chain connects TRBV2 to TRBJ2-3; with no DNA, the TCRdb D assignment of TRBD1 cannot be verified. The germline gives CDR1 SNHLY, CDR2 FYNNEI. The CDR3 has 14 residues. CDR3 in amino acids: CASNGDSYTDTQYF.

The chain uses TRBV12-3 or TRBV12-4 and TRBJ2-2; TCRdb lists TRBD2, though no DNA is available to test this call. This CDR3 is built from 17 residues. CDR3 amino acids: CASSSGTSGLNTGELFF.

The V call is TRBV4-1, the J call TRBJ2-1; TCRdb reports TRBD2, a call that lacks DNA to check it against. CDR3 length equals 16 residues. Germline assignment: CDR1 MGHRA and CDR2 YSYEKL. CDR3 in amino acids: CASSQWIGGSLNEQFF.

This rearrangement joins TRBV30 to TRBJ1-2; TCRdb returns TRBD1, unconfirmable since there is no DNA. The CDR3 is made up of 14 amino acids. CDR1 and CDR2 from the germline V gene are GTSNPN and SVGIG (reference sequence). The CDR3 sequence is CAWRGQGLRYGYTF.

V and J are TRBV7-7 and TRBJ1-2. The CDR3 is 12 amino acids. CDR1 SSHAT and CDR2 FNYEAQ come from the germline V gene (reference sequence). CDR3 sequence reads: CASSLWQYGYTF. The full variable domain, rest sourced from reference TRBV7-7 and TRBJ1-2, is GAGVSQSPRYKVTKRGQDVTLRCDPISSHATLYWYQQALGQGPEFLTYFNYEAQPDKSGLPSDRFSAERPEGSISTLTIQRTEQRDSAMYRCASSLWQYGYTFGSGTRLTVV.

The gene calls are TRBV20-1 and TRBJ2-3. CDR1 and CDR2 (germline): DFQATT, SNEGSKA (reference sequence). This CDR3 spans 11 amino acids. CDR3 amino acids: CSQTVTDTQYF.

The rearrangement uses TRBV7-6 and TRBJ2-1; TCRdb designates TRBD2, a call that cannot be tested without DNA. CDR1 and CDR2 from the germline V gene are SGHVS and FNYEAQ. The CDR3 length is 18 residues. CDR3: CASSLSPLAGNIYNEQFF. The full variable domain, with the rest looked up from reference TRBV7-6 and TRBJ2-1, is GAGVSQSPRYKVTKRGQDVALRCDPISGHVSLYWYRQALGQGPEFLTYFNYEAQQDKSGLPNDRFSAERPEGSISTLTIQRTEQRDSAMYRCASSLSPLAGNIYNEQFFGPGTRLTVL.

The genes are TRBV7-3 and TRBJ1-1. Germline lookup yields CDR1 SGHTA and CDR2 FQGTGA. This CDR3 comprises 14 residues. CDR3 loop: CASGLEGYDTEAFF.

This rearrangement joins TRBV18 to TRBJ2-2. This CDR3 has 12 residues. Germline-derived CDR1 and CDR2 are KGHSH and LQKENI. The CDR3 here is CASSPPPGGLFF.

The chain employs TRBV24-1 and TRBJ2-1; TCRdb selects TRBD2, and the lack of DNA leaves this call unchecked. This CDR3 has 17 amino acids. Germline V gene sequence: CDR1 KGHDR, CDR2 SFDVKD. The CDR3 sequence is CATSDSWGSGSLNEQFF.

This rearrangement joins TRBV3-1 to TRBJ2-7; the D call of TRBD2 rests on TCRdb alone, since no DNA is present to check it. CDR1 is LGHDT, CDR2 YNNKEL, per germline (reference sequence). The CDR3 loop spans 12 amino acids. The CDR3 here is CASSVGGDEQYF.

The chain carries TRBV10-3 and TRBJ1-4; TCRdb's assignment of TRBD1 cannot be checked, as there is no DNA. The CDR3 is 13 amino acids. Germline assignment: CDR1 ENHRY and CDR2 SYGVKD. CDR3 residues: CAIRDRVQEKLFF.

This chain connects TRBV27 to TRBJ1-1. There are 13 residues in the CDR3. Germline V gives CDR1 MNHEY, CDR2 SMNVEV (reference sequence). This chain's CDR3 is CASSLYLYTEAFF.

The chain uses TRBV5-1 and TRBJ2-3; the TCRdb call, TRBD1, lacks DNA for checking. From germline, CDR1 is SGHRS and CDR2 YFSETQ. The CDR3 covers 15 residues. CDR3 protein: CASSPPQGLTDTQYF.

The V call is TRBV3-1, the J call TRBJ1-1; no DNA is available, so the TRBD1 call from TCRdb remains unchecked. The germline V gene has CDR1 LGHDT and CDR2 YNNKEL (reference sequence). This CDR3 region has 13 residues. The CDR3 sequence is CASKGHLNTEAFF.

V is TRBV29-1 and J is TRBJ2-7; the TCRdb D gene call, TRBD1, has no DNA to confirm it. Germline assignment: CDR1 SQVTM and CDR2 ANQGSEA. The CDR3 is 16 amino acids. CDR3 sequence: CSVEDWAGGGSYEQYF.

The chain employs TRBV4-1 and TRBJ1-6; absent DNA, TCRdb's TRBD1 call cannot be checked. The CDR3 contains 14 residues. CDR1 and CDR2 (germline): MGHRA, YSYEKL. CDR3: CASSPPGVSSPLHF.

This chain joins TRBV11-1 and TRBJ2-2; checking the TCRdb D call of TRBD2 is not possible without DNA. The CDR3 length is 16 residues. In germline, CDR1 is SGHAT, CDR2 FQDESV (reference sequence). The chain's CDR3 is CASYEASGTNTGELFF.

This rearrangement joins TRBV29-1 to TRBJ2-1. The CDR3 is made up of 15 amino acids. Germline-derived CDR1 and CDR2 are SQVTM and ANQGSEA. CDR3 sequence reads: CSVAPAGGPYNEQFF.

V and J are TRBV20-1 and TRBJ1-3; TCRdb designates TRBD1, a call that cannot be tested without DNA. From germline, CDR1 is DFQATT and CDR2 SNEGSKA (reference sequence). This CDR3 region has 15 residues. CDR3 in amino acids: CSPRSVTDSGNTIYF.

V usage is TRBV6-1 and J usage is TRBJ1-5; TCRdb names TRBD1, which stays unverified in the absence of DNA. The CDR3 consists of 18 residues. The germline V gene has CDR1 MNHNS and CDR2 SASEGT. The CDR3 protein is CASSEVGGWGGSNQPQHF.

The chain employs TRBV20-1 and TRBJ1-2; no DNA is available, so the TRBD1 call from TCRdb remains unchecked. Per the germline V gene, CDR1 is DFQATT and CDR2 is SNEGSKA (reference sequence). This CDR3 spans 15 amino acids. This CDR3 reads CSASEGAQGNYGYTF.

This chain uses TRBV29-1 with TRBJ1-1; lacking DNA, the TRBD1 call made by TCRdb goes unchecked. Germline CDR1 is SQVTM and CDR2 is ANQGSEA. CDR3 length equals 14 residues. This CDR3 reads CSVSHGQGDVRAFF.

V gene TRBV5-5 combines with J gene TRBJ2-3; TCRdb outputs TRBD1, but without DNA this stays unchecked. The germline CDR1 and CDR2 sequences are SGHKS and YYEKEE (reference sequence). CDR3 length equals 17 residues. The CDR3 spells CASSLVAGTGVADTQYF.

V gene TRBV3-1 combines with J gene TRBJ2-5. The CDR3 covers 15 residues. Germline CDR1 is LGHDT and CDR2 is YNNKEL (reference sequence). The CDR3 loop reads CASSQDVAAGETQYF.

The chain recombines TRBV25-1 with TRBJ2-5; with no DNA, the TCRdb D assignment of TRBD2 cannot be verified. The germline V gene has CDR1 MGHDK and CDR2 SYGVNS. The CDR3 contains 13 residues. CDR3 loop: CASSEGALETQYF.

This chain uses TRBV10-3 with TRBJ2-7; TCRdb calls TRBD1, which cannot be checked without DNA. Germline-derived CDR1 and CDR2 are ENHRY and SYGVKD. This CDR3 spans 11 amino acids. CDR3 sequence: CAIRTGNEQYF.

This chain uses TRBV3-1 with TRBJ2-2. The V gene's germline CDR1 is LGHDT and CDR2 YNNKEL (reference sequence). CDR3 length: 17 amino acids. This chain's CDR3 is CASSQGVGRANTGELFF.